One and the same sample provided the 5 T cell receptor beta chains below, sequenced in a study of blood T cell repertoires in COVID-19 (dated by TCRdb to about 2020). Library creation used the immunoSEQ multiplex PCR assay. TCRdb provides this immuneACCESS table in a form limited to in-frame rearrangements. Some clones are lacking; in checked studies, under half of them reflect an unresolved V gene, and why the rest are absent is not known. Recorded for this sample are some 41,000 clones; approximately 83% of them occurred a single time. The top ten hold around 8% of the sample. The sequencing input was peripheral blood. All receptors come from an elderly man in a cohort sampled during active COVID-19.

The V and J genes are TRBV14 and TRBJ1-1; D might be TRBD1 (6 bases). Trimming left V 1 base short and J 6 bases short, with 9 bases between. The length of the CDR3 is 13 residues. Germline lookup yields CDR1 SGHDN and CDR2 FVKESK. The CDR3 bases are TGTGCCAGCAGCCAAGTTCCAGGGGCTGAAGCTTTCTTT. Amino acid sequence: CASSQVPGAEAFF.

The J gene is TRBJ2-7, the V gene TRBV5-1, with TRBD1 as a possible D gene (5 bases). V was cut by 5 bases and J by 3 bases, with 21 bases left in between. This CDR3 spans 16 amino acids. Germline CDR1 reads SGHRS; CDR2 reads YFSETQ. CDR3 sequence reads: CASRQTPVDTYYEQYF. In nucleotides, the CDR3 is TGCGCCAGCAGGCAAACCCCGGTGGACACCTACTACGAGCAGTACTTC.

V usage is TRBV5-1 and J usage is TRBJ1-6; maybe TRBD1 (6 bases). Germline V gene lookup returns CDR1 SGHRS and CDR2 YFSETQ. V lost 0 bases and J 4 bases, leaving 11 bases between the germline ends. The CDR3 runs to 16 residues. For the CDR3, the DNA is TGCGCCAGCAGCTTGGCCGGGACACAGTATAATTCACCCCTCCACTTT. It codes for CASSLAGTQYNSPLHF.

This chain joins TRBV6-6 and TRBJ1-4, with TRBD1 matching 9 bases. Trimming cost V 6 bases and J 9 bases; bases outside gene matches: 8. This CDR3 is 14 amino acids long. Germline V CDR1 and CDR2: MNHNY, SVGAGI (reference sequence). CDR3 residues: CASRIRDRDQKLFF. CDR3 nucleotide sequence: TGTGCCAGCAGGATCCGGGACAGGGATCAAAAACTGTTTTTT.

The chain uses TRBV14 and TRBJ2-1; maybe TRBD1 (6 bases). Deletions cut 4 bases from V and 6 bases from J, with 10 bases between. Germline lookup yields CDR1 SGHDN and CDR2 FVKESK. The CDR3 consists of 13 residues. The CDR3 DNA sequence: TGTGCCAGCAGCCTTGGACAGTTCAATGAGCAGTTCTTC. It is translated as CASSLGQFNEQFF.